The 11 T cell receptor beta chains presented below share a single source sample, sequenced in a study of T cell responses to AZD1222 COVID-19 vaccine. Data came from immunoSEQ multiplex PCR; TCRdb stores just in-frame clones and leaves some out. Here the sample spans more than 150,000 clones, 88% being singletons. The source material was peripheral blood, sampled 28 days after the second AZD1222 dose. The receptors here all came from an adult who received the AZD1222 COVID-19 vaccine.

Turning to this clone: A single base separates this from a much larger clone, so it may be a read error. The rearrangement links TRBV5-4 to TRBJ2-2; 8 bases agree with TRBD1. The CDR3 runs to 15 residues. The germline CDR1 and CDR2 sequences are SGHNT and YYREEE (reference sequence). V lost 4 bases and J lost 1; bases outside the gene matches: 3. CDR3 DNA sequence: TGTGCCAGCAGCCCCGGGACAGGGAACACCGGGGAGCTGTTTTTT. Its translation is CASSPGTGNTGELFF.

This sequence joins TRBV6-5 and TRBJ1-2; tentatively, D is TRBD1 (5 bases). V gave up 9 bases and J gave up 2 bases, with 10 bases separating them. Germline V gene sequence: CDR1 MNHEY, CDR2 SVGAGI. This CDR3 has 12 residues. In DNA form, the CDR3 reads TGTGCCAGTAAGACAGAGAACTATGGCTACACCTTC. Translated: CASKTENYGYTF.

This chain joins TRBV20-1 and TRBJ2-7, with 7 nucleotides matching TRBD1. V shed 7 bases and J 6 bases; nucleotides not matched to a gene: 3. The CDR3 loop spans 10 amino acids. CDR1 and CDR2 from the germline V gene are DFQATT and SNEGSKA (reference sequence). DNA for the CDR3: TGCAGTGGGGGACAGTTCGAGCAGTACTTC. It yields the protein CSGGQFEQYF.

The J gene is TRBJ1-5, the V gene TRBV28; 10 bases match TRBD1. The V gene's germline CDR1 is MDHEN and CDR2 SYDVKM. The V gene end was trimmed by 6 bases and the J gene end by 9 bases; junction bases not matched to a gene: 5. The length of the CDR3 is 13 residues. The DNA for the CDR3 is TGTGCCAGCAGCCGGGACAGGGGATCGCCCCAGCATTTT. Protein: CASSRDRGSPQHF.

The CDR3 reads CASSYLANTEAFF. CDR3 DNA: TGTGCCAGCAGTTACCTAGCAAACACTGAAGCTTTCTTT. This sequence joins TRBV6-5 and TRBJ1-1; D is undetermined. Trimming stripped 2 bases from V and 2 bases from J, with 6 bases between. There are 13 residues in the CDR3. Germline V lookup: CDR1 MNHEY, CDR2 SVGAGI.

The chain links TRBV4-3 to TRBJ2-6, with TRBD1 identical over 7 bases. V gave up 0 bases and J gave up 2 bases; unmatched junction bases: 16. CDR1 is LGHNA and CDR2 is YSLEER in the germline V gene. This CDR3 contains 21 residues. In nucleotides, the CDR3 is TGCGCCAGCAGCCAAGAGAACAAGGGGGCAGTGGGCTCCCCTGGGGCCAACGTCCTGACTTTC. This sequence encodes CASSQENKGAVGSPGANVLTF.

The chain has TRBV3-1 (or the pseudogene TRBV3-2) and TRBJ1-6; D uncertain. This CDR3 is built from 14 residues. V was pared by 0 bases and J by 7 bases, with 7 bases between. Looked up from germline, CDR1 is LGHDT and CDR2 is YNNKEL (reference sequence). In DNA form, the CDR3 reads TGTGCCAGCAGCCAAGAAACGGAGAATTCACCCCTCCACTTT. Its translation: CASSQETENSPLHF.

This chain uses TRBV5-8 with TRBJ1-1, with D maybe TRBD1 (6 bases). Germline V gene sequence: CDR1 SGHTS, CDR2 YDEGEE. This CDR3 contains 15 residues. The germline V and J ends were trimmed by 4 bases and 0 bases, with 13 bases remaining between them. The CDR3 loop reads CASSPGQIMNTEAFF. The DNA of the CDR3 is TGTGCCAGCAGCCCCGGACAGATAATGAACACTGAAGCTTTCTTT.

This clone was detected only a few times. The chain couples TRBV6-2 or TRBV6-3 to TRBJ2-2; TRBD2 agrees at 12 bases. The germline V gene has CDR1 MNHEY and CDR2 SVGEGT. V lost 2 bases to trimming and J lost 3 bases; unmatched junction nucleotides: 4. This CDR3 contains 17 residues. In nucleotides, the CDR3 is TGTGCCAGCAGTTACCTAGCGGGAGGGCCCGACACCGGGGAGCTGTTTTTT. It encodes CASSYLAGGPDTGELFF.

The V gene is TRBV5-1, the J gene TRBJ2-1, with 7 bases matching TRBD1. The germline V gene encodes CDR1 SGHRS and CDR2 YFSETQ. V was pared by 1 base and J by 8 bases, with 9 bases of the junction left unmatched. This CDR3 is 15 amino acids long. The CDR3 sequence: CASSLPGQRLHEQFF. CDR3 sequence (DNA): TGCGCCAGCAGCTTGCCGGGACAGCGGCTCCATGAGCAGTTCTTC.

The chain has TRBV5-6 and TRBJ2-7, with 10 nucleotides matching TRBD2. V was pared by 4 bases and J by 0 bases, with 16 bases of the junction left unmatched. Germline V lookup: CDR1 SGHDT, CDR2 YYEEEE. The CDR3 has 19 amino acids. CDR3 loop: CASSPTAWTSGPNSYEQYF. Here the CDR3 DNA reads TGTGCCAGCAGCCCAACCGCCTGGACTAGCGGACCGAACTCCTACGAGCAGTACTTC.